Presented here are 30 T cell receptor beta chains from one specimen sequenced in a study of blood T cell repertoires in COVID-19 (dated by TCRdb to 2018 to 2021). Libraries were constructed by the immunoSEQ multiplex PCR assay. TCRdb re-hosts the immuneACCESS table, in-frame sequences only. Its copies lack some clones; in the studies checked, an unresolved V gene accounts for under half of them, and the cause for the rest is not known. For this sample there are tens of thousands of clones; around 83% appear just once. The top ten clones comprise about a fifth of the sample. The sequencing sample was made of peripheral blood. The receptor source for this set is a woman between 45 and 60 years old with acute or convalescent COVID-19.

This chain links TRBV6-1 with TRBJ1-2; D is possibly TRBD1 (5 bases). Germline assignment: CDR1 MNHNS and CDR2 SASEGT. Trimming left V 8 bases short and J 4 bases short, with 17 bases between. The CDR3 contains 14 residues. This CDR3 reads CASRDTGFIYGYTF. CDR3 nucleotide sequence: TGTGCCAGCCGCGACACAGGTTTCATCTATGGCTACACCTTC.

This clone has more than one count but fewer than ten. The chain links TRBV5-6 to TRBJ1-2; no clear D gene. CDR3 length: 14 residues. V dropped 6 bases and J dropped 6 bases, with 18 bases sitting between them. CDR1 is SGHDT, CDR2 YYEEEE, per germline. The CDR3: CASNEVSSQDGYTF. In nucleotides, the CDR3 is TGTGCCAGCAACGAGGTTTCCAGTCAAGATGGCTACACCTTC.

V and J are TRBV19 and TRBJ1-5; TRBD1 matches at 8 bases. Germline V gene sequence: CDR1 LNHDA, CDR2 SQIVND (reference sequence). The ends lost 3 bases at V and 0 bases at J; junction bases unmatched: 10. This CDR3 spans 18 amino acids. This chain's CDR3 is CASSIGQAGGRSNQPQHF. CDR3 in DNA: TGTGCCAGTAGTATCGGACAGGCAGGGGGCCGTAGCAATCAGCCCCAGCATTTT.

This chain links TRBV7-8 with TRBJ2-3, with TRBD1 as a possible D gene (6 bases). Trimming removed 2 bases at V and 3 bases at J, with 15 bases between. The germline gives CDR1 SGHVS, CDR2 FQNEAQ. CDR3 length: 16 amino acids. CDR3 sequence (DNA): TGTGCCAGCAGCTTAAAGTGGCCAGGGGCGACAGATACGCAGTATTTT. Translating gives CASSLKWPGATDTQYF.

This rearrangement joins TRBV6-5 to TRBJ2-7, with 9 bases aligning to TRBD1. The CDR3 is made up of 14 amino acids. The germline V gene has CDR1 MNHEY and CDR2 SVGAGI. V shed 5 bases and J 5 bases; nucleotides not matched to a gene: 7. The CDR3 reads CASSKTGGVDEQYF. CDR3 DNA sequence: TGTGCCAGCAGTAAGACAGGGGGGGTTGACGAGCAGTACTTC.

CDR3 nucleotide sequence: TGTGCCAGCAGCCAAGAAGCGGCAAATGAGCAGTTCTTC. Residues: CASSQEAANEQFF. The V call is TRBV3-1 (or the pseudogene TRBV3-2), the J call TRBJ2-1; D perhaps matches TRBD2 (5 bases). The CDR3 sequence is 13 residues long. Trimming removed 0 bases at V and 7 bases at J, with 7 bases between. Germline V gives CDR1 LGHDT, CDR2 YNNKEL (reference sequence).

This clone was observed once. This chain joins TRBV5-6 and TRBJ1-6, with 9 bases identical to TRBD1. Germline CDR1 reads SGHDT; CDR2 reads YYEEEE. The CDR3 is 15 residues long. V was clipped by 4 bases and J by 9 bases; unmatched bases: 8. The CDR3 loop is CASSTTGGIGSPLHF. Here the CDR3 DNA reads TGTGCCAGCAGCACAACAGGGGGCATCGGTTCACCCCTCCACTTT. The full variable domain, its missing parts supplied by reference TRBV5-6 and TRBJ1-6, is DAGVTQSPTHLIKTRGQQVTLRCSPKSGHDTVSWYQQALGQGPQFIFQYYEEEERQRGNFPDRFSGHQFPNYSSELNVNALLLGDSALYLCASSTTGGIGSPLHFGNGTRLTVT.

V usage is TRBV3-1 (or the pseudogene TRBV3-2) and J usage is TRBJ2-1; no firm D call. The CDR3 consists of 16 residues. V lost 2 bases, J lost 0 bases, and 11 bases lay in between. Germline CDR1 is LGHDT and CDR2 is YNNKEL (reference sequence). The CDR3 region is CASSQSRGSSYNEQFF. The CDR3 DNA reads TGTGCCAGCAGCCAAAGTCGTGGCAGCTCCTACAATGAGCAGTTCTTC.

V usage is TRBV6-2 or TRBV6-3 and J usage is TRBJ2-1; D possibly corresponds to TRBD1 (6 bases). The V gene lost 5 bases and the J gene lost 3 bases, with 17 bases spanning the gap. Germline V gene data show CDR1 as MNHEY and CDR2 as SVGEGT. CDR3 length equals 16 residues. The CDR3 loop is CASSTTGTPYYNEQFF. DNA of the CDR3: TGTGCCAGCAGTACTACCGGGACACCGTACTACAATGAGCAGTTCTTC.

The genes are TRBV5-6 and TRBJ2-3; D gene unclear. V dropped 7 bases and J dropped 1 base, with 13 bases sitting between them. The CDR3 extends over 14 amino acids. Germline lookup yields CDR1 SGHDT and CDR2 YYEEEE. Written as DNA, the CDR3 is TGTGCCAGCGGCGTCGGCCGGGGCACAGATACGCAGTATTTT. Translation: CASGVGRGTDTQYF.

This chain connects TRBV4-3 to TRBJ2-1; D gene ambiguous. CDR1 is LGHNA and CDR2 is YSLEER in the germline V gene. Trimming took off 0 bases at V and 6 bases at J, with 9 bases between the two ends. The CDR3 covers 14 residues. The CDR3 region is CASSQEDFSNEQFF. CDR3 nucleotides: TGCGCCAGCAGCCAAGAAGACTTTTCCAATGAGCAGTTCTTC.

The DNA of the CDR3 is TGTGCCAGCAGCTCTCTGCGGGGGACTAATGAAAAACTGTTTTTT. It translates to CASSSLRGTNEKLFF. The chain employs TRBV7-9 and TRBJ1-4, with D possibly TRBD1 on 5 matching bases. The CDR3 runs 15 residues. Trimming left V 4 bases short and J 2 bases short, with 11 bases between. Germline V lookup: CDR1 SEHNR, CDR2 FQNEAQ (reference sequence).

J is TRBJ1-1 and V is TRBV7-3, with TRBD1 as a possible D gene (5 bases). The CDR3 is 13 amino acids. The V end was cut by 2 bases, the J end by 8 bases, with 12 bases between. Looked up from germline, CDR1 is SGHTA and CDR2 is FQGTGA. Here the CDR3 reads CASSLHRTREAFF. Here the CDR3 DNA reads TGTGCCAGCAGCTTACACAGGACAAGAGAAGCTTTCTTT.

The chain has TRBV4-1 and TRBJ1-5, with 7 bases fitting TRBD1. The CDR3 covers 16 residues. J was trimmed by 3 bases and V by 3 bases; bases with no gene match: 8. Germline loops: CDR1 MGHRA, CDR2 YSYEKL. In DNA form, the CDR3 reads TGCGCCAGCAGCCAGGTCGCTCAGGGGGACAATCAGCCCCAGCATTTT. It yields the protein CASSQVAQGDNQPQHF.

The V gene is TRBV14, the J gene TRBJ2-7; 11 bases line up with TRBD1. The CDR3 consists of 13 residues. With 4 bases clipped from V and 7 bases from J, the junction kept 3 bases outside the gene matches. From germline, CDR1 is SGHDN and CDR2 FVKESK. This chain's CDR3 is CASSPDRGREQYF. The CDR3 DNA reads as TGTGCCAGCAGCCCGGACAGGGGGCGAGAGCAGTACTTC.

The chain couples TRBV7-9 to TRBJ2-7; 10 bases are a match to TRBD1. The ends lost 2 bases at V and 2 bases at J; junction bases unmatched: 3. Germline V gene sequence: CDR1 SEHNR, CDR2 FQNEAQ (reference sequence). CDR3 size: 15 residues. DNA of the CDR3: TGTGCCAGCAGCTTAAGGGGGACAGGGGCCTACGAGCAGTACTTC. Residues: CASSLRGTGAYEQYF.

The V gene is TRBV6-2 or TRBV6-3, the J gene TRBJ1-2; possible D gene TRBD1, 5 bases. The CDR3 is 13 amino acids. CDR1 and CDR2 (germline): MNHEY, SVGEGT. V was cut by 6 bases and J by 4 bases, with 12 bases left in between. The CDR3 here is CASSKIQGYGYTF. CDR3 coding DNA: TGTGCCAGCAGCAAAATTCAGGGCTATGGCTACACCTTC.

This rearrangement joins TRBV27 to TRBJ2-7; D might be TRBD2 (6 bases). This CDR3 is 13 amino acids long. Trimming removed 3 bases from V and 3 bases from J, with 9 bases in between. From germline, CDR1 is MNHEY and CDR2 SMNVEV (reference sequence). The CDR3 DNA follows: TGTGCCAGCAGTTTCGGGAGTATCTACGAGCAGTACTTC. Translation gives CASSFGSIYEQYF.

The rearrangement links TRBV9 to TRBJ1-6; no firm D call. Germline V gene lookup returns CDR1 SGDLS and CDR2 YYNGEE. The ends were cut back, 0 bases at V and 5 bases at J, with 6 bases in the middle. The CDR3 has 14 residues. CDR3 sequence: CASSVVSDNSPLHF. In DNA form, the CDR3 reads TGTGCCAGCAGCGTAGTGTCAGATAATTCACCCCTCCACTTT.

The chain recombines TRBV27 with TRBJ2-2, with D possibly TRBD2 on 6 matching bases. CDR3 size: 16 residues. CDR1 and CDR2 from the germline V gene are MNHEY and SMNVEV (reference sequence). The V and J ends lost 7 bases and 4 bases respectively, with 19 bases between them. CDR3 DNA: TGTGCCAGCACCCAGGTTAGCGGAGCAACCACCGGGGAGCTGTTTTTT. Its protein product is CASTQVSGATTGELFF.

This clone appeared a single time. This chain uses TRBV6-5 with TRBJ1-2; no clear D gene. The CDR3 runs to 14 residues. Trimming shortened V by 2 bases and J by 7 bases, and 14 bases separated the two germline ends. Germline assignment: CDR1 MNHEY and CDR2 SVGAGI. The CDR3 region is CASSYSAGDSGYTF. The CDR3 DNA follows: TGTGCCAGCAGTTACAGCGCGGGAGATAGTGGCTACACCTTC.

This chain joins TRBV5-4 and TRBJ2-1, with D perhaps matching TRBD2 (5 bases). In germline, CDR1 is SGHNT, CDR2 YYREEE (reference sequence). Trimming took off 0 bases at V and 6 bases at J, with 10 bases between the two ends. CDR3 size: 14 residues. DNA for the CDR3: TGTGCCAGCAGCTTGGTGGCTAGCCCCAATGAGCAGTTCTTC. This encodes CASSLVASPNEQFF.

The chain is built from TRBV7-8 and TRBJ1-6; 8 bases are a match to TRBD1. Per the germline V gene, CDR1 is SGHVS and CDR2 is FQNEAQ. J was trimmed by 10 bases and V by 5 bases; bases with no gene match: 13. This CDR3 comprises 16 residues. CDR3 sequence (DNA): TGTGCCAGCAGCCGAAATAACAGGGGGATCGGGTCACCCCTCCACTTT. Protein: CASSRNNRGIGSPLHF.

The chain carries TRBV9 and TRBJ2-7; 9 bases map to TRBD1. Germline loops: CDR1 SGDLS, CDR2 YYNGEE. After removal of 2 bases from V and 5 bases from J, the junction contained 8 bases not matched to a gene. The CDR3 loop spans 15 amino acids. CDR3 DNA sequence: TGTGCCAGCAGCGTTGGGGGACAGGGATTCCACGAGCAGTACTTC. As protein: CASSVGGQGFHEQYF. The variable domain in full, with the rest retrieved from reference TRBV9 and TRBJ2-7, is DSGVTQTPKHLITATGQRVTLRCSPRSGDLSVYWYQQSLDQGLQFLIQYYNGEERAKGNILERFSAQQFPDLHSELNLSSLELGDSALYFCASSVGGQGFHEQYFGPGTRLTVT.

V gene TRBV6-5 combines with J gene TRBJ1-5; D unclear. Trimming shortened V by 3 bases and J by 0 bases, and 12 bases separated the two germline ends. CDR1 and CDR2 (germline): MNHEY, SVGAGI. The CDR3 spans 16 residues. The CDR3 region is CASSYTGIYSNQPQHF. DNA for the CDR3: TGTGCCAGCAGTTATACGGGGATTTATAGCAATCAGCCCCAGCATTTT.

The chain links TRBV5-1 to TRBJ1-2, with D unclear. The ends were cut back, 1 base at V and 4 bases at J, with 11 bases in the middle. The CDR3 is 14 residues long. Germline lookup yields CDR1 SGHRS and CDR2 YFSETQ. CDR3 nucleotides: TGCGCCAGCAGCTTGACCCCTGGGAGCTATGGCTACACCTTC. This gives the protein CASSLTPGSYGYTF.

The chain links TRBV5-4 to TRBJ1-1, with 7 bases lining up with TRBD1. The germline V gene has CDR1 SGHNT and CDR2 YYREEE (reference sequence). The CDR3 sequence is 14 residues long. J was trimmed by 3 bases and V by 4 bases; bases with no gene match: 6. The CDR3: CASSTGAGDTEAFF. In nucleotides, the CDR3 is TGTGCCAGCAGCACAGGGGCCGGGGACACTGAAGCTTTCTTT.

This chain links TRBV5-1 with TRBJ1-2; D is ambiguous. The CDR3 covers 15 residues. Germline CDR1 SGHRS, CDR2 YFSETQ. Trimming took off 4 bases at V and 1 base at J, with 14 bases between the two ends. The chain's CDR3 is CASSREGHDNYGYTF. The CDR3 DNA reads as TGCGCCAGCAGCAGGGAGGGCCATGATAACTATGGCTACACCTTC. Full variable domain (rest looked up from reference TRBV5-1 and TRBJ1-2): KAGVTQTPRYLIKTRGQQVTLSCSPISGHRSVSWYQQTPGQGLQFLFEYFSETQRNKGNFPGRFSGRQFSNSRSEMNVSTLELGDSALYLCASSREGHDNYGYTFGSGTRLTVV.

This clone was observed a single time. The CDR3 nucleotides read TGTGCCAGCAGCAAAATAGCGGGGGGGAGCACAGATACGCAGTATTTT. It is translated as CASSKIAGGSTDTQYF. V is TRBV7-9 and J is TRBJ2-3; 11 nucleotides match TRBD2. V lost 5 bases and J lost 0; bases outside the gene matches: 4. The CDR3 has 16 amino acids. The germline V gene has CDR1 SEHNR and CDR2 FQNEAQ (reference sequence). The entire variable domain, with the rest obtained from reference TRBV7-9 and TRBJ2-3, is as follows: DTGVSQNPRHKITKRGQNVTFRCDPISEHNRLYWYRQTLGQGPEFLTYFQNEAQLEKSRLLSDRFSAERPKGSFSTLEIQRTEQGDSAMYLCASSKIAGGSTDTQYFGPGTRLTVL.

The CDR3 DNA is TGTGCCAGTAGGCGGGACCATCACACCGGGGAGCTGTTTTTT. Protein product: CASRRDHHTGELFF. The chain is built from TRBV19 and TRBJ2-2, with D maybe TRBD2 (6 bases). The CDR3 spans 14 residues. Germline V gives CDR1 LNHDA, CDR2 SQIVND (reference sequence). V was clipped by 6 bases and J by 3 bases, with 11 bases between them. Full variable domain (remainder filled in from reference TRBV19 and TRBJ2-2): DGGITQSPKYLFRKEGQNVTLSCEQNLNHDAMYWYRQDPGQGLRLIYYSQIVNDFQKGDIAEGYSVSREKKESFPLTVTSAQKNPTAFYLCASRRDHHTGELFFGEGSRLTVL.